The 18 T cell receptor beta chains given below trace back to one sample, sequenced in a study of blood T cell repertoires in COVID-19. Data came from immunoSEQ multiplex PCR; TCRdb stores just in-frame clones and leaves some out. Of roughly 160,000 clones in the sample, 81% were seen once. Sequenced material: PBMCs or T cells enriched from blood (not recorded which). All receptors derive from a woman between 40 and 50 years old with acute COVID-19.

This chain connects TRBV12-3 or TRBV12-4 to TRBJ1-1; the D is unclear. The CDR3 length is 13 residues. Between the trimmed V and J ends, which lost 4 bases and 1 base, there was a span of 7 bases. CDR3 sequence (DNA): TGTGCCAGCAGTTACTATTCGAACACTGAAGCTTTCTTT. This gives the protein CASSYYSNTEAFF.

CDR3 bases: TGTGCCAGCAGCTCATTAACTCCCGACGCTGGGACAGAGGATATCTACACCTTC. Its protein is CASSSLTPDAGTEDIYTF. The chain carries TRBV7-6 and TRBJ1-2; 7 bases are shared with TRBD1. This CDR3 contains 18 residues. Germline lookup yields CDR1 SGHVS and CDR2 FNYEAQ. J was trimmed by 10 bases and V by 4 bases; bases with no gene match: 24.

V usage is TRBV11-2 and J usage is TRBJ2-7, with 7 bases identical to TRBD1. Germline-derived CDR1 and CDR2 are SGHAT and FQNNGV. V gave up 5 bases and J gave up 1 base; unmatched junction bases: 8. There are 15 residues in the CDR3. The CDR3 region is CASSRGQAPSYEQYV. CDR3 DNA: TGTGCCAGCAGCCGAGGACAGGCCCCATCCTACGAGCAGTACGTC.

The rearrangement links TRBV20-1 to TRBJ1-1; tentatively, D is TRBD1 (6 bases). The CDR3 has 13 residues. Between the trimmed V and J ends, which lost 3 bases and 2 bases, there was a span of 10 bases. Germline CDR1 DFQATT, CDR2 SNEGSKA (reference sequence). The CDR3 bases are TGCAGTGCTAGTTACAGGGTAAACACTGAAGCTTTCTTT. Protein product: CSASYRVNTEAFF.

Only a few counts were recorded for this clone. The chain joins TRBV11-2 to TRBJ2-7; D perhaps matches TRBD2 (6 bases). The V gene's germline CDR1 is SGHAT and CDR2 FQNNGV. The length of the CDR3 is 14 residues. V was pared by 6 bases and J by 3 bases, with 15 bases between. The CDR3 loop is CASRKEGLSYEQYF. CDR3 coding DNA: TGTGCCAGCAGAAAGGAGGGACTCAGCTACGAGCAGTACTTC. The complete variable domain, with remaining parts taken from reference TRBV11-2 and TRBJ2-7, reads EAGVAQSPRYKIIEKRQSVAFWCNPISGHATLYWYQQILGQGPKLLIQFQNNGVVDDSQLPKDRFSAERLKGVDSTLKIQPAKLEDSAVYLCASRKEGLSYEQYFGPGTRLTVT.

The V gene is TRBV7-2, the J gene TRBJ2-1; D is possibly TRBD2 (7 bases). From germline, CDR1 is SGHTA and CDR2 FQGNSA. The CDR3 is 17 residues long. V was pared by 1 base and J by 6 bases, with 19 bases between. CDR3 sequence: CASSLVGGGGSRNEQFF. Here the CDR3 DNA reads TGTGCCAGCAGCTTAGTAGGGGGAGGCGGGAGTCGCAATGAGCAGTTCTTC. Based on the CDR3 plus reference TRBV7-2 and TRBJ2-1, the full variable domain is GAGVSQSPSNKVTEKGKDVELRCDPISGHTALYWYRQSLGQGLEFLIYFQGNSAPDKSGLPSDRFSAERTGGSVSTLTIQRTQQEDSAVYLCASSLVGGGGSRNEQFFGPGTRLTVL.

The chain is built from TRBV10-3 and TRBJ1-5; D gene ambiguous. CDR3 length: 15 residues. V was pared by 6 bases and J by 5 bases, with 17 bases between. In germline, CDR1 is ENHRY, CDR2 SYGVKD. CDR3 loop: CAIRGETGGHQPQHF. The CDR3 nucleotides are TGTGCCATCAGGGGAGAGACGGGAGGACATCAGCCCCAGCATTTT.

Only one count was recorded for this clone. V and J are TRBV19 and TRBJ1-2; 7 nucleotides align to TRBD1. Germline CDR1 and CDR2: LNHDA and SQIVND (reference sequence). This CDR3 is built from 17 residues. V dropped 3 bases and J dropped 1; count of bases not matched to a gene: 11. The CDR3 loop reads CASSIGSRGSRNYGYTF. CDR3 DNA: TGTGCCAGTAGTATCGGGTCCAGGGGGAGTCGTAACTATGGCTACACCTTC.

The chain links TRBV7-9 to TRBJ2-5; 8 bases match TRBD1. The germline gives CDR1 SEHNR, CDR2 FQNEAQ (reference sequence). The V gene end was trimmed by 1 base and the J gene end by 2 bases; junction bases not matched to a gene: 9. The CDR3 is 17 amino acids. Here the CDR3 reads CASSLGTGMGAQETQYF. The CDR3 DNA reads TGTGCCAGCAGCTTAGGGACAGGGATGGGGGCACAAGAGACCCAGTACTTC.

The genes are TRBV6-5 and TRBJ1-5; D ambiguous. This CDR3 region has 15 residues. The V and J ends lost 8 bases and 0 bases respectively, with 14 bases between them. From germline, CDR1 is MNHEY and CDR2 SVGAGI. The chain's CDR3 is CASRMAGDSNQPQHF. The CDR3 DNA is TGTGCCAGCCGCATGGCCGGGGATAGCAATCAGCCCCAGCATTTT.

CDR3: CASSLTGYEQYF. The CDR3 nucleotides read TGTGCCAGCAGCCTTACAGGCTACGAGCAGTACTTC. V and J are TRBV7-9 and TRBJ2-7, with D perhaps TRBD1 (5 bases). Germline V gene lookup returns CDR1 SEHNR and CDR2 FQNEAQ (reference sequence). With 5 bases removed from V and 3 bases from J, the gap between germline ends came to 8 bases. The CDR3 length is 12 residues.

This clone was counted once. The V gene is TRBV10-2, the J gene TRBJ2-3, with 8 bases aligning to TRBD1. The CDR3 consists of 14 residues. The germline V gene has CDR1 WSHSY and CDR2 SAAADI. The J segment lost 4 bases and the V segment lost 6 bases, leaving 6 bases of the junction unmatched. The CDR3 is CASRGQGAADTQYF. The CDR3 coding sequence is TGCGCCAGCAGAGGACAGGGAGCCGCAGATACGCAGTATTTT.

This chain joins TRBV7-2 and TRBJ1-2; TRBD1 might be the D (5 bases). This CDR3 spans 16 amino acids. The germline V and J ends were trimmed by 1 base and 4 bases, with 16 bases remaining between them. The V gene's germline CDR1 is SGHTA and CDR2 FQGNSA. CDR3 loop: CASSLGRLTGAYGYTF. CDR3 DNA: TGTGCCAGCAGCTTAGGGCGCTTGACTGGGGCCTATGGCTACACCTTC.

This clone was observed once. The chain joins TRBV18 to TRBJ1-6; D might be TRBD1 (6 bases). V lost 2 bases and J lost 7, with 6 bases in between. This CDR3 region has 13 residues. Germline values: CDR1 KGHSH, CDR2 LQKENI. CDR3 protein: CASSPDRNSPLHF. The CDR3 DNA is TGTGCCAGCTCACCAGACAGGAATTCACCCCTCCACTTT.

This clone was seen once. The V gene is TRBV23-1, the J gene TRBJ2-3; D not certain. TRBV23-1 is an ORF; its function is uncertain. The V gene lost 4 bases and the J gene lost 6 bases, with 8 bases spanning the gap. The CDR3 totals 12 residues. CDR3 coding DNA: TGCGCCAGCAGTCGCGGAACGGATACGCAGTATTTT. Translating gives CASSRGTDTQYF.

Worth noting for this clone: The same CDR3 arises from other DNA sequences in this sample as well. CDR3 in amino acids: CASSYVGQGTYEQYF. CDR3 DNA sequence: TGTGCCAGCAGTTACGTGGGACAGGGGACCTACGAGCAGTACTTC. V usage is TRBV6-2 or TRBV6-3 and J usage is TRBJ2-7; 10 positions match TRBD1. V lost 2 bases and J lost 2; bases outside the gene matches: 3. The CDR3 is made up of 15 amino acids. In germline, CDR1 is MNHEY, CDR2 SVGEGT.

V gene TRBV9 combines with J gene TRBJ2-3; 7 bases agree with TRBD2. The length of the CDR3 is 15 residues. Germline assignment: CDR1 SGDLS and CDR2 YYNGEE. The J segment lost 1 base and the V segment lost 4 bases, leaving 6 bases of the junction unmatched. This CDR3 is CASSLFGGGTDTQYF. CDR3 bases: TGTGCCAGCAGCCTCTTTGGGGGGGGCACAGATACGCAGTATTTT. Using reference TRBV9 and TRBJ2-3 for the parts outside the CDR3, the full variable domain is DSGVTQTPKHLITATGQRVTLRCSPRSGDLSVYWYQQSLDQGLQFLIQYYNGEERAKGNILERFSAQQFPDLHSELNLSSLELGDSALYFCASSLFGGGTDTQYFGPGTRLTVL.

This clone has more than one count but fewer than ten. V usage is TRBV7-8 and J usage is TRBJ1-5, with D maybe TRBD1 (6 bases). This CDR3 has 17 residues. From germline, CDR1 is SGHVS and CDR2 FQNEAQ. Trimming shortened V by 0 bases and J by 1 base, and 13 bases separated the two germline ends. The CDR3 sequence: CASSLAGGAASNQPQHF. DNA for the CDR3: TGTGCCAGCAGCTTAGCGGGGGGGGCGGCGAGCAATCAGCCCCAGCATTTT.